This T cell receptor beta chain stems from a study of response to subunit inactivated influenza vaccine. Study-level points and caveats: Authors suggested that a seasonal influenza vaccination recruits few new T cells each time.

V gave up 0 bases and J gave up 6 bases, with 7 bases separating them. Per the germline V gene, CDR1 is SGHRS and CDR2 is YFSETQ. The CDR3 totals 12 residues. About this clonotype: Its antigen remains unknown.

Each CDR3 protein is one row after TCRdb ran MiXCR on the RT-PCR reads. The sample includes about 500,000 distinct CDR3 sequences, 15% to 20% of them seen just once. The rearrangement links TRBV5-1 to TRBJ2-7; no firm D call. The sequencing used CD4+ T cells sorted from PBMCs, collected roughly 24 months after vaccination. This receptor was taken from a man aged 50-75 years who received an inactivated influenza vaccine. CDR3 nucleotides: TGCGCCAGCAGCTTGGATTGGGGCGAGCAGTACTTC. It yields the protein CASSLDWGEQYF.